The 30 T cell receptor beta chains below were found in one sample sequenced in a study of T-cell memory formation after mild COVID-19. TCRdb re-derived calls from the 5' RACE reads in MiXCR, one entry per CDR3 protein. The sample has some 100,000 distinct CDR3 sequences; roughly 11% are singletons. The sequencing input was PBMCs or a T cell subset sorted from them (not recorded which). The receptors here all came from a man between 18 and 35 years old who had mild COVID-19 (a few samples of this study predate the infection). Cell type and time point are not known.

This clonotype appeared a few times. The chain employs TRBV11-2 and TRBJ2-7; TRBD2 agrees at 11 bases. The CDR3 totals 15 residues. Germline V gene sequence: CDR1 SGHAT, CDR2 FQNNGV. V was clipped by 2 bases and J by 5 bases; unmatched bases: 5. CDR3 in amino acids: CASSLLAGGLNEQYF. In DNA form, the CDR3 reads TGTGCCAGCAGCTTATTAGCGGGGGGGCTGAACGAGCAGTACTTC.

This clonotype was recorded a few times. The gene calls are TRBV20-1 and TRBJ2-2; maybe TRBD2 (6 bases). V dropped 0 bases and J dropped 0 bases, with 14 bases sitting between them. Germline CDR1 is DFQATT and CDR2 is SNEGSKA (reference sequence). The CDR3 runs to 17 residues. The CDR3 DNA reads as TGCAGTGCTAGAGATTCGGGACTGGAAACGAACACCGGGGAGCTGTTTTTT. Residues: CSARDSGLETNTGELFF.

The chain couples TRBV4-1 to TRBJ2-7; 7 positions agree with TRBD1. Germline-derived CDR1 and CDR2 are MGHRA and YSYEKL. The CDR3 sequence is 15 residues long. V was clipped by 0 bases and J by 1 base; unmatched bases: 3. CDR3 coding DNA: TGCGCCAGCAGCCAAGAAAGGGGGCTTTCCTACGAGCAGTACTTC. Translated, it gives CASSQERGLSYEQYF.

This clonotype was seen a handful of times. The chain has TRBV3-1 and TRBJ2-3, with TRBD2 matching over 10 bases. The CDR3 consists of 17 residues. In germline, CDR1 is LGHDT, CDR2 YNNKEL (reference sequence). V lost 4 bases and J lost 0; bases outside the gene matches: 7. In DNA, the CDR3 is TGTGCCAGCAGCCTGCAACCGGGACTAGCGAGCACAGATACGCAGTATTTT. The encoded protein is CASSLQPGLASTDTQYF.

This clonotype turned up a few times. The V and J genes are TRBV12-3 or TRBV12-4 and TRBJ2-5; the D call may be TRBD1 or TRBD2 (5 bases each). Trimming shortened V by 6 bases and J by 9 bases, and 17 bases separated the two germline ends. The CDR3 is 13 residues long. The CDR3 protein is CASSPRGARAQYF. CDR3 DNA sequence: TGTGCCAGCAGCCCCAGAGGGGCCAGAGCCCAGTACTTC.

This clonotype showed up just a few times. The rearrangement links TRBV6-5 to TRBJ2-3; TRBD2 agrees at 11 bases. The length of the CDR3 is 14 residues. V shed 7 bases and J 4 bases; nucleotides not matched to a gene: 4. CDR1 is MNHEY and CDR2 is SVGAGI in the germline V gene. The CDR3 region has the DNA TGTGCCAGCATTCCTAGCGGGGGGTCAGATACGCAGTATTTT. Protein sequence: CASIPSGGSDTQYF.

This clonotype occurred a few times. The chain recombines TRBV27 with TRBJ1-6; D possibly corresponds to TRBD1 (5 bases). The V gene lost 4 bases and the J gene lost 5 bases, with 15 bases spanning the gap. Germline loops: CDR1 MNHEY, CDR2 SMNVEV (reference sequence). The CDR3 consists of 16 residues. The CDR3 loop is CASSSGGEGHNSPLHF. CDR3 DNA: TGTGCCAGCAGTTCTGGGGGGGAAGGGCATAATTCACCCCTCCACTTT.

The J gene is TRBJ2-7, the V gene TRBV12-5, with a possible D match to TRBD2 (6 bases). Germline V gives CDR1 LGHNT, CDR2 FRNRAP. V was clipped by 6 bases and J by 6 bases, with 21 bases between them. The CDR3 totals 15 residues. In DNA, the CDR3 is TGTGCTAGTGGCCGCCCGGACCTAGCGTCGTTCGAGCAGTACTTC. Encoded protein: CASGRPDLASFEQYF.

This sequence joins TRBV15 and TRBJ2-1; D is uncertain. V was trimmed by 1 base and J by 8 bases, leaving 15 bases between them. The CDR3 covers 15 residues. Germline assignment: CDR1 LNHNV and CDR2 YYDKDF (reference sequence). The CDR3 here is CATSRAASLVYEQFF. The CDR3 region has the DNA TGTGCCACCAGCAGAGCTGCTAGTTTGGTTTATGAGCAGTTCTTC.

V usage is TRBV25-1 and J usage is TRBJ2-1, with unresolved D. Trimming left V 8 bases short and J 15 bases short, with 17 bases between. The CDR3 consists of 11 residues. Germline V lookup: CDR1 MGHDK, CDR2 SYGVNS. The CDR3 region is CASGPPMSPFF. The DNA for the CDR3 is TGTGCCAGCGGGCCCCCCATGAGTCCGTTCTTC.

This clonotype was counted between two and nine times. The chain has TRBV27 and TRBJ1-2, with TRBD1 identical over 8 bases. V dropped 3 bases and J dropped 8; count of bases not matched to a gene: 14. CDR1 is MNHEY and CDR2 is SMNVEV in the germline V gene (reference sequence). This CDR3 is built from 16 residues. The CDR3 here is CASSFFPDRGFVGYTF. The CDR3 DNA reads as TGTGCCAGCAGTTTTTTCCCAGACAGGGGTTTCGTAGGCTACACCTTC.

Ten or more counts support this clonotype. V is TRBV7-2 and J is TRBJ2-6; unclear D gene. Germline CDR1 is SGHTA and CDR2 is FQGNSA. The CDR3 spans 14 residues. V was pared by 0 bases and J by 2 bases, with 2 bases between. The CDR3 loop reads CASSLATGANVLTF. The CDR3 region has the DNA TGTGCCAGCAGCTTAGCGACTGGGGCCAACGTCCTGACTTTC.

This clonotype came up many times. This chain links TRBV27 with TRBJ2-1; D unresolved. The ends were cut back, 5 bases at V and 4 bases at J, with 3 bases in the middle. The CDR3 is made up of 11 amino acids. Germline-derived CDR1 and CDR2 are MNHEY and SMNVEV (reference sequence). In DNA form, the CDR3 reads TGTGCCAGCAGTCAGTACAATGAGCAGTTCTTC. It yields the protein CASSQYNEQFF.

The rearrangement uses TRBV4-2 and TRBJ2-7; D gene unclear. V was pared by 0 bases and J by 6 bases, with 12 bases between. This CDR3 comprises 14 residues. CDR1 LGHNA and CDR2 YNFKEQ come from the germline V gene. DNA of the CDR3: TGTGCCAGCAGCCAAGATCCCGTTGGTCTCGAGCAGTACTTC. It translates to CASSQDPVGLEQYF.

This clonotype was picked up a small number of times. The chain has TRBV6-6 and TRBJ2-7; D possibly corresponds to TRBD1 (6 bases). Trimming removed 2 bases at V and 3 bases at J, with 17 bases between. The CDR3 runs 16 residues. Germline lookup yields CDR1 MNHNY and CDR2 SVGAGI (reference sequence). For the CDR3, the DNA is TGTGCCAGCAGTTACCCAGGTAGCTGGGACAACTACGAGCAGTACTTC. As protein: CASSYPGSWDNYEQYF.

There are a few counts of this clonotype. The CDR3 coding sequence is TGTGCCAGCAGTTACTTGCCGGGACCCGTCACAGATACGCAGTATTTT. Protein: CASSYLPGPVTDTQYF. This chain links TRBV6-2 or TRBV6-3 with TRBJ2-3; D possibly uses TRBD1 or TRBD2 (5 bases each). Trimming took off 1 base at V and 2 bases at J, with 13 bases between the two ends. Germline CDR1 reads MNHEY; CDR2 reads SVGEGT. The CDR3 is made up of 16 amino acids.

In DNA form, the CDR3 reads TGTGCCAGCAGCATCGACAGTATACGGAAGACCCAGTACTTC. Protein product: CASSIDSIRKTQYF. The chain employs TRBV28 and TRBJ2-5; D might be TRBD1 (5 bases). CDR3 length: 14 residues. Looked up from germline, CDR1 is MDHEN and CDR2 is SYDVKM. The V end was cut by 6 bases, the J end by 6 bases, with 17 bases between.

The chain joins TRBV5-6 to TRBJ2-7; 7 bases are shared with TRBD1. Germline V lookup: CDR1 SGHDT, CDR2 YYEEEE. The CDR3 covers 12 residues. V gave up 2 bases and J gave up 9 bases; unmatched junction bases: 5. CDR3 DNA sequence: TGTGCCAGCAGCTTCGGGGACAGTAGGCAGTACGTC. This gives the protein CASSFGDSRQYV.

A few counts support this clonotype. This chain joins TRBV5-6 and TRBJ2-5; no clear D. The germline V and J ends were trimmed by 3 bases and 1 base, with 16 bases remaining between them. The germline gives CDR1 SGHDT, CDR2 YYEEEE. The CDR3 is made up of 16 amino acids. CDR3 in amino acids: CASSSPQLRAQETQYF. CDR3 nucleotides: TGTGCCAGCAGCTCCCCCCAACTCCGGGCCCAAGAGACCCAGTACTTC.

This clonotype was observed at least ten times. CDR3: CASSLSWASARMGDTQYF. DNA of the CDR3: TGCGCCAGCAGCTTGAGTTGGGCTAGCGCCCGGATGGGAGATACGCAGTATTTT. V and J are TRBV5-1 and TRBJ2-3, with D perhaps TRBD2 (6 bases). Trimming stripped 1 base from V and 5 bases from J, with 23 bases between. Germline values: CDR1 SGHRS, CDR2 YFSETQ. The CDR3 contains 18 residues.

The V gene is TRBV7-9, the J gene TRBJ2-1, with 9 bases aligning to TRBD1. The CDR3 consists of 16 residues. The germline V gene has CDR1 SEHNR and CDR2 FQNEAQ (reference sequence). With 8 bases clipped from V and 9 bases from J, the junction kept 17 bases outside the gene matches. The CDR3 protein is CASWGPGTGSGSEQFF. Written as DNA, the CDR3 is TGTGCCAGCTGGGGGCCCGGGACAGGGAGTGGTAGTGAGCAGTTCTTC.

There are a few counts of this clonotype. The rearrangement links TRBV5-1 to TRBJ1-6; D uncertain. The CDR3 has 15 amino acids. V was clipped by 0 bases and J by 0 bases, with 4 bases between them. In germline, CDR1 is SGHRS, CDR2 YFSETQ. The DNA of the CDR3 is TGCGCCAGCAGCTTGGACAGCTCCTATAATTCACCCCTCCACTTT. It encodes CASSLDSSYNSPLHF.

This clonotype has just a few counts. The V gene is TRBV6-1, the J gene TRBJ1-1, with no clear D. V lost 1 base to trimming and J lost 0 bases, with 9 bases between them. In germline, CDR1 is MNHNS, CDR2 SASEGT. The CDR3 extends over 15 amino acids. CDR3 sequence reads: CASSEGGNMNTEAFF. The CDR3 DNA reads TGTGCCAGCAGTGAAGGGGGAAACATGAACACTGAAGCTTTCTTT.

The rearrangement links TRBV4-3 to TRBJ1-2; D is unresolved. V gave up 1 base and J gave up 6 bases, with 6 bases separating them. CDR3 length equals 12 residues. Germline-derived CDR1 and CDR2 are LGHNA and YSLEER. The CDR3 protein is CASSQGDHGYTF. As DNA, the CDR3 is TGCGCCAGCAGCCAAGGCGATCATGGCTACACCTTC.

V and J are TRBV6-1 and TRBJ2-7; D call uncertain. CDR1 is MNHNS, CDR2 SASEGT, per germline. The CDR3 spans 15 residues. The V end lost 6 bases, the J end lost 2 bases, and 17 bases lay between the germline ends. This CDR3 reads CASRAVELSTYEQYF. CDR3 DNA: TGTGCCAGCAGGGCAGTGGAACTAAGTACCTACGAGCAGTACTTC.

This rearrangement joins TRBV7-9 to TRBJ2-5; maybe TRBD1 (6 bases). V shed 3 bases and J shed 5 bases, with 10 bases lying between them. The CDR3 extends over 13 amino acids. Germline CDR1 is SEHNR and CDR2 is FQNEAQ (reference sequence). CDR3 DNA: TGTGCCAGCAGCTTGGGGGCTCTGGAGACCCAGTACTTC. As protein: CASSLGALETQYF.

This clonotype was detected a few times. The chain recombines TRBV11-2 with TRBJ2-3, with 7 positions matching TRBD2. This CDR3 has 16 residues. V dropped 2 bases and J dropped 1; count of bases not matched to a gene: 6. Germline V lookup: CDR1 SGHAT, CDR2 FQNNGV. The CDR3 DNA follows: TGTGCCAGCAGCTTAATGGGGGGGTGGGGCACAGATACGCAGTATTTT. It encodes CASSLMGGWGTDTQYF. The full variable domain, with the rest looked up from reference TRBV11-2 and TRBJ2-3, is EAGVAQSPRYKIIEKRQSVAFWCNPISGHATLYWYQQILGQGPKLLIQFQNNGVVDDSQLPKDRFSAERLKGVDSTLKIQPAKLEDSAVYLCASSLMGGWGTDTQYFGPGTRLTVL.

The table lists this clonotype with a few counts. The V gene is TRBV9, the J gene TRBJ1-2; D not resolved. Trimming pared 4 bases from V and 2 bases from J, leaving 12 bases between. This CDR3 region has 14 residues. Germline V CDR1 and CDR2: SGDLS, YYNGEE. Here the CDR3 reads CASSPPGRNYGYTF. CDR3 nucleotides: TGTGCCAGCAGCCCTCCCGGGAGAAACTATGGCTACACCTTC. Combining the CDR3 with reference TRBV9 and TRBJ1-2 gives the whole variable domain DSGVTQTPKHLITATGQRVTLRCSPRSGDLSVYWYQQSLDQGLQFLIQYYNGEERAKGNILERFSAQQFPDLHSELNLSSLELGDSALYFCASSPPGRNYGYTFGSGTRLTVV.

This clonotype was counted a few times. The chain carries TRBV9 and TRBJ2-3; TRBD2 matches at 13 bases. CDR3 length: 17 amino acids. CDR1 and CDR2 (germline): SGDLS, YYNGEE. Trimming removed 4 bases from V and 2 bases from J; junction bases left unmatched: 7. CDR3 sequence: CASSPGTSGDYTDTQYF. Written as DNA, the CDR3 is TGTGCCAGCAGCCCTGGGACTAGCGGGGATTACACAGATACGCAGTATTTT.

Ten or more counts support this clonotype. The chain employs TRBV6-5 and TRBJ2-3, with D uncertain. CDR1 is MNHEY and CDR2 is SVGAGI in the germline V gene. This CDR3 is built from 15 residues. The germline V and J ends were trimmed by 4 bases and 0 bases, with 11 bases remaining between them. Here the CDR3 reads CASSLRHSSTDTQYF. In nucleotides, the CDR3 is TGTGCCAGCAGTTTGCGACACTCTAGCACAGATACGCAGTATTTT.